This T cell receptor (beta chain) comes out of a study of T cells after yellow fever vaccination. Overall study: Libraries from low-cell-number fractions were prepared with the SMART-Seq v4 Ultra Low Input RNA kit. Study conclusions and caveats: At 96% for CD4 and 70% to 90% for CD8, most primary-vaccination clones showed up again after the booster. The secondary T-cell response peaked on day 5, not day 15, but was weaker. Repertoires sorted by FACS could include abundant clonotypes that are contaminants from the bulk population.

There are many counts of this clonotype. Antigen: not known. One entry per CDR3 protein, called by TCRdb with MiXCR from the 5' RACE reads. The table lists more than 65,000 distinct CDR3 sequences, under 9.5% of them singletons, with approximately 30% in the top ten. The TCR originated in a man aged 18 to 29 who received the YFV17D yellow fever vaccine. Here the sequenced sample was CD8+ T cells sorted from PBMCs, taken around 10 days after the first yellow fever vaccination.

The CDR3 loop is CSAPLLTHSNQPQHF. CDR3 bases: TGCAGTGCTCCCCTCTTGACCCATAGCAATCAGCCCCAGCATTTT. The V gene is TRBV20-1, the J gene TRBJ1-5; D not certain. Between the trimmed V and J ends, which lost 5 bases and 0 bases, there was a span of 14 bases. CDR3 length equals 15 residues. Germline CDR1 and CDR2: DFQATT and SNEGSKA (reference sequence).